A selection of T cell receptor beta chains follows, all from one sample in a study of identical twins. TCRdb redid the calling of the 5' RACE reads with MiXCR, one entry per CDR3 protein. The repertoire holds hundreds of thousands of distinct CDR3 sequences, with about 12% as singletons. This sample was shared with a second study, whose subject was yellow fever vaccine responses in identical twins.

The sample was CD8+ T cells sorted from blood. The receptors were gathered from a woman aged 18-29 years in good health. CDR3s include the opening cysteine and the closing phenylalanine or tryptophan. D genes are given only for firm matches. Size is omitted from some rows. Given values are once, few, many or a class for expanded clones.

v_call	j_call	d_call	clone_size	cdr3_nt	cdr3_aa
TRBV12-3/TRBV12-4	TRBJ2-1	.	many	TGTGCCAGCACCTCCACGGCGGGTTTTTACAATGAGCAGTTCTTC	CASTSTAGFYNEQFF
TRBV15	TRBJ1-1	.	few	TGTGCCACCCACCCCGCAGGGGCGGATGGTGGGGCTTTCTTT	CATHPAGADGGAFF
TRBV5-1	TRBJ2-1	.	few	TGCGCCAGCAGCTCCAGGGGTGACTCCTACAATGAGCAGTTCTTC	CASSSRGDSYNEQFF
TRBV23-1	TRBJ2-7	TRBD2	.	TGCGCCAGCGGGACTAGCGACCCCTACGAGCAGTACTTC	CASGTSDPYEQYF
TRBV27	TRBJ1-1	TRBD1	few	TGTGCCAGCAGTCATACCGGGACAGGGGGGACGACTGAAGCTTTCTTT	CASSHTGTGGTTEAFF
TRBV6-5	TRBJ1-1	.	.	TGTGCCAGCAGTTACTCTCGGGGATTGAACACTGAAGCTTTCTTT	CASSYSRGLNTEAFF
TRBV28	TRBJ2-7	.	.	TGTGCCAGCAGTTCCGCCGGGACGTACCTAGACGAGCAGTACTTC	CASSSAGTYLDEQYF
TRBV28	TRBJ2-5	.	.	TGTGCCAGCAGTCTTCCCCGGGGGACCCAGTACTTC	CASSLPRGTQYF
TRBV5-8	TRBJ2-7	.	once	TGTGCCAGCAGCTTTGATCCGTTTGTAGGGTACGAGCAGTACTTC	CASSFDPFVGYEQYF
TRBV18	TRBJ2-3	.	.	TGTGCCAGCTCGTCGGGTGTTACAGATACGCAGTATTTT	CASSSGVTDTQYF
TRBV28	TRBJ2-3	.	.	TGTGCCAGCAGTTTGGAGGTAACCACAGATACGCAGTATTTT	CASSLEVTTDTQYF
TRBV28	TRBJ2-1	TRBD2	few	TGTGCCAGCAGTGAAACGGGAGGTTTCTATGAGCAGTTCTTC	CASSETGGFYEQFF
TRBV11-2	TRBJ1-1	.	many	TGTGCCAGCAGCTTGGCTGGCGTCCGGTACACTGAAGCTTTCTTT	CASSLAGVRYTEAFF
TRBV20-1	TRBJ1-1	TRBD1	.	TGCAGTGCTAGAGAGACAGGGTTTCCCCTTAACACTGAAGCTTTCTTT	CSARETGFPLNTEAFF
TRBV28	TRBJ2-3	.	few	TGTGCCAGCAGCCACACCGCCGCAGATACGCAGTATTTT	CASSHTAADTQYF
TRBV9	TRBJ1-2	.	.	TGTGCCAGCAACCTAGAGGGGGGTGTATTCGGCTACACCTTC	CASNLEGGVFGYTF
TRBV12-3/TRBV12-4	TRBJ2-1	TRBD1	few	TGTGCCAGCAGTTTACCGAACAGGGGGGATGAGCAGTTCTTC	CASSLPNRGDEQFF
TRBV7-9	TRBJ2-1	TRBD1	few	TGTGCCAGCAGAGGGGACAGGGGGATTGTAGAGTTCTTC	CASRGDRGIVEFF
TRBV7-8	TRBJ1-5	TRBD1	few	TGTGCCAGCAGCTCCCAGGGGGATCTCTTTAATCAGCCCCAGCATTTT	CASSSQGDLFNQPQHF
TRBV19	TRBJ2-1	TRBD2	few	TGTGCCAGTAGTATGACGGTAGGGACTAGCGGGAGGGCCGTATTCGGTGAGCAGTTCTTC	CASSMTVGTSGRAVFGEQFF
TRBV6-4	TRBJ2-1	TRBD2	.	TGTGCCAGCAGTGACTCCGGGAGGGGTGAGCAGTTCTTC	CASSDSGRGEQFF
TRBV12-3/TRBV12-4	TRBJ1-2	.	many	TGTGCCAGCACCCGCCAGGTCCTTGGGGGCTACACCTTC	CASTRQVLGGYTF
TRBV5-1	TRBJ2-7	.	few	TGCGCCAGCAGCTTGTGGGAACAGTTTTCGGACGAGCAGTACTTC	CASSLWEQFSDEQYF
TRBV4-1	TRBJ1-1	.	many	TGCGCCAGCAGCCAAGATTCTGGAGGGAAGACTGAAGCTTTCTTT	CASSQDSGGKTEAFF
TRBV2	TRBJ2-3	TRBD1	few	TGTGCCAGCAGGGGGGACAGAGACACAGATACGCAGTATTTT	CASRGDRDTDTQYF
TRBV6-5	TRBJ2-1	.	.	TGTGCCAGCAGTTACTCAAGGGGTCGGGCCTACAATGAGCAGTTCTTC	CASSYSRGRAYNEQFF
TRBV24-1	TRBJ1-5	.	.	TGTGCCACCAGTGATTGGGGTAGCAATCAGCCCCAGCATTTT	CATSDWGSNQPQHF